This T cell receptor (beta chain) originates from a study of blood T cell repertoires in COVID-19. This clone showed up just a few times. The V and J ends lost 6 bases and 8 bases respectively, with 17 bases between them. The CDR3 covers 15 residues. CDR1 and CDR2 (germline): SEHNR, FQNEAQ (reference sequence). Original handling: Estimates of nucleated cell counts were drawn from the amplification of reference gene primers. Some clones are missing from TCRdb's copy, which holds only in-frame ones; the method was immunoSEQ multiplex PCR. V and J calls and clone size are copied from that table; D and trimming were computed from the DNA. The sample includes under 300,000 clones, around 80% of them seen just once.

The TCR comes from a woman in her forties with active or convalescent COVID-19. Sequencing used peripheral blood. V usage is TRBV7-9 and J usage is TRBJ1-6; the D gene is possibly TRBD1 (5 bases). CDR3 sequence: CASSSRDSYYSPLHF. In DNA form, the CDR3 reads TGTGCCAGCAGTTCTCGGGACTCCTACTATTCACCCCTCCACTTT.